This record looks at one T cell receptor beta chain sequence and its context. Its specificity is not known. The sample comes from a study of cytomegalovirus exposure and HLA in healthy donors. Study-wide background: From donors who were HLA-typed, an early data release held 80 million to 85 million unique TCRs. General study results and limits: More than 15,000 TCR beta sequences were associated with HLA alleles at 0.05 false discovery rate in a later analysis. Prediction of most subjects' HLA-A and HLA-B alleles by TCR beta sequences was reportedly accurate.

60 Vbeta and 13 Jbeta primers were used in PCR. Using immunoSEQ multiplex PCR, the repertoire was profiled, and TCRdb retains in-frame clones only, with some absent. The sample holds about 180,000 clones, roughly 76% seen once. The J segment lost 2 bases and the V segment lost 7 bases, leaving 10 bases of the junction unmatched. The germline gives CDR1 SGHAT, CDR2 FQNNGV. The CDR3 runs to 15 residues. The gene calls are TRBV11-2 and TRBJ2-5; 7 bases match TRBD1. This receptor was obtained from a woman younger than 30 in good health and CMV-seropositive. The sample comprised PBMCs. The CDR3 DNA sequence: TGTGCCAGCAACCCAGGGACAGAGAATCAAGAGACCCAGTACTTC. The encoded protein is CASNPGTENQETQYF.